This T cell receptor beta chain was retrieved from a study of T cells in Graves' hyperthyroidism and ophthalmopathy. V was clipped by 5 bases and J by 5 bases, with 18 bases between them. Germline V gene sequence: CDR1 MNHNS, CDR2 SASEGT. The CDR3 covers 15 residues. This clonotype has just a few counts. The source of the PBMCs was 8 to 10 ml of fresh peripheral blood. Researchers took RNA transcripts and amplified the TCR beta CDR3 regions from them. With the HTBI primer set, the TCR CDR3 went through a first round of RT-PCR. TCRdb called the multiplex PCR reads again in MiXCR, with one record for every CDR3 protein. The sample gives hundreds of thousands of distinct CDR3 sequences, 15% to 20% of which show up once; 40% to 50% is in the top ten.

Material: blood. The TCR comes from a middle-aged man with Graves' ophthalmopathy. V and J are TRBV6-1 and TRBJ2-5; possibly TRBD1 or TRBD2 for D (6 bases each). CDR3 residues: CASSRRGLAWETQYF. In nucleotides, the CDR3 is TGTGCCAGCAGTCGCAGGGGACTGGCATGGGAGACCCAGTACTTC.